These T cell receptor beta chains were read from a single sample in a study of blood T cells in healthy people across ages. MiXCR, applied by TCRdb to the 5' RACE reads, yields one record per CDR3 protein. Among some 800,000 distinct CDR3 sequences, under 45% were seen once, and the ten largest hold around 18%. The sample consisted of blood. The receptors were gathered from a man in his 60s in good health. Each CDR3 is given with its conserved first and last residue. Each record gives: clone size, D gene, CDR3 length, J gene, V gene, CDR3 DNA, CDR3 protein. D genes are given only for firm matches. A row's size may be missing; if present it is once, few, many or a size class.

abundance: NA
d_gene: TRBD1
len: 19
j_gene: TRBJ1-5
v_gene: TRBV7-9
CDR3nt: TGTGCCAGCAGCTTATTTTCGACCCGGAGGGGGCTAAGCAATCAGCCCCAGCATTTT
CDR3aa: CASSLFSTRRGLSNQPQHF

abundance: NA
d_gene: TRBD2
len: 15
j_gene: TRBJ2-5
v_gene: TRBV13
CDR3nt: TGTGCCAGCAGCCCGATCTCTAGCGGGGAGAATGAGCAGTACTTC
CDR3aa: CASSPISSGENEQYF

abundance: few
d_gene: NA
len: 13
j_gene: TRBJ2-1
v_gene: TRBV15
CDR3nt: TGTGCCACCAGCTCGACGGTGGGTCGTGAGCAGTTCTTC
CDR3aa: CATSSTVGREQFF

abundance: NA
d_gene: NA
len: 13
j_gene: TRBJ1-6
v_gene: TRBV15
CDR3nt: TGTGCCACCAGCAGAGATAGGGGATCACCCCTCCACTTT
CDR3aa: CATSRDRGSPLHF

abundance: NA
d_gene: TRBD1
len: 14
j_gene: TRBJ2-2
v_gene: TRBV2
CDR3nt: TGTGCCAGCACGGGAAGGGGGCAGGCCGGGGAGCTGTTTTTT
CDR3aa: CASTGRGQAGELFF

abundance: NA
d_gene: NA
len: 12
j_gene: TRBJ2-5
v_gene: TRBV6-2/TRBV6-3
CDR3nt: TGTGCCAGCAGTTCCGGGGCCTACGTGCAGTACTTC
CDR3aa: CASSSGAYVQYF

abundance: few
d_gene: NA
len: 12
j_gene: TRBJ2-7
v_gene: TRBV7-2
CDR3nt: TGTGGCTGGGGCGGGGTCGCGGAGGAGCAGTACTTC
CDR3aa: CGWGGVAEEQYF

abundance: NA
d_gene: NA
len: 13
j_gene: TRBJ1-2
v_gene: TRBV4-3
CDR3nt: TGCGCCAGCAGCCAAGAGCGTCTGGGGGGCTACACCTTC
CDR3aa: CASSQERLGGYTF

abundance: NA
d_gene: NA
len: 14
j_gene: TRBJ1-3
v_gene: TRBV27
CDR3nt: TGTGCCACGATTGCGTGGTGCTCTGGAAACACCATATATTTT
CDR3aa: CATIAWCSGNTIYF

abundance: NA
d_gene: NA
len: 13
j_gene: TRBJ1-1
v_gene: TRBV20-1
CDR3nt: TGCAGTGCTAACCAGCTGTGGGGACGAGAAGCTTTCTTT
CDR3aa: CSANQLWGREAFF

abundance: NA
d_gene: TRBD1
len: 20
j_gene: TRBJ2-6
v_gene: TRBV7-3
CDR3nt: TGTGCCAGCAGCTTAATACCATCGGGACAGGGTCGCTCTGGGGCCAACGTCCTGACTTTC
CDR3aa: CASSLIPSGQGRSGANVLTF

abundance: NA
d_gene: NA
len: 15
j_gene: TRBJ1-4
v_gene: TRBV6-6
CDR3nt: TGTGCCAGCAGTTACCCCGGCAGGGACCTAGAAAAACTGTTTTTT
CDR3aa: CASSYPGRDLEKLFF

abundance: NA
d_gene: TRBD2
len: 16
j_gene: TRBJ2-1
v_gene: TRBV20-1
CDR3nt: TGCAGTGCTAGAGAGTGGGGTAGCGGGGACCACAATGAGCAGTTCTTC
CDR3aa: CSAREWGSGDHNEQFF

abundance: NA
d_gene: NA
len: 15
j_gene: TRBJ2-5
v_gene: TRBV11-3
CDR3nt: TGTGCCAGCAGCTTACGTCAGGCCGGAGTGGAGACCCAGTACTTC
CDR3aa: CASSLRQAGVETQYF

abundance: few
d_gene: TRBD2
len: 14
j_gene: TRBJ2-1
v_gene: TRBV6-1
CDR3nt: TGTGCCAGCAACGTCGGGGGGGGTTCTTATGAGCAGTTCTTC
CDR3aa: CASNVGGGSYEQFF

abundance: few
d_gene: NA
len: 15
j_gene: TRBJ2-3
v_gene: TRBV6-6
CDR3nt: TGTGCCAGCACCGCGATGAGTCTGGTCACAGATACGCAGTATTTT
CDR3aa: CASTAMSLVTDTQYF

abundance: NA
d_gene: NA
len: 16
j_gene: TRBJ1-6
v_gene: TRBV6-1
CDR3nt: TGTGCCAGCAGTGAAACCCGAGTCACCCTGGGCGCACCCCTCCACTTT
CDR3aa: CASSETRVTLGAPLHF

abundance: NA
d_gene: NA
len: 16
j_gene: TRBJ1-1
v_gene: TRBV7-6
CDR3nt: TGTGCCAGCAGCTTAGTGGGGGGTCCGGAGGGCATTGAAGCTTTCTTT
CDR3aa: CASSLVGGPEGIEAFF

abundance: NA
d_gene: TRBD2
len: 18
j_gene: TRBJ2-4
v_gene: TRBV12-3/TRBV12-4
CDR3nt: TGTGCCAGCAGTTTTTCCGGGACTACCTGGGGGACCAAAAACATTCAGTACTTC
CDR3aa: CASSFSGTTWGTKNIQYF

abundance: NA
d_gene: TRBD1
len: 15
j_gene: TRBJ1-2
v_gene: TRBV7-2
CDR3nt: TGTGCCAGCAGCTCCCAGACAGGGAATGCCTGTGGCTACACCTTC
CDR3aa: CASSSQTGNACGYTF

abundance: NA
d_gene: NA
len: 14
j_gene: TRBJ1-2
v_gene: TRBV7-2
CDR3nt: TGTGCCAGCAGCTTAGTGGAGGGTAACTATGGCTACACCTTC
CDR3aa: CASSLVEGNYGYTF

abundance: NA
d_gene: TRBD1
len: 14
j_gene: TRBJ1-2
v_gene: TRBV10-3
CDR3nt: TGTGCCATCAGGGGACAGGGGGCGAACTATGGCTACACCTTC
CDR3aa: CAIRGQGANYGYTF

abundance: few
d_gene: TRBD1
len: 19
j_gene: TRBJ1-1
v_gene: TRBV4-2
CDR3nt: TGTGCCAGCAGCCAAGCCAGGACAGGCGTTAAGGTCATGAACACTGAAGCTTTCTTT
CDR3aa: CASSQARTGVKVMNTEAFF

abundance: NA
d_gene: NA
len: 13
j_gene: TRBJ2-1
v_gene: TRBV6-5
CDR3nt: TGTGCCATCAGTACCCCAAACGTAAATGAGCAGTTCTTC
CDR3aa: CAISTPNVNEQFF

abundance: NA
d_gene: TRBD2
len: 16
j_gene: TRBJ2-1
v_gene: TRBV4-3
CDR3nt: TGCGCCAGCAGCCAGAGGACTAGCGGGCGATACAATGAGCAGTTCTTC
CDR3aa: CASSQRTSGRYNEQFF

abundance: many
d_gene: TRBD1
len: 14
j_gene: TRBJ1-4
v_gene: TRBV5-1
CDR3nt: TGCGCCAGCAGCCCGCGACAGGGGGCCGAAAAACTGTTTTTT
CDR3aa: CASSPRQGAEKLFF

abundance: many
d_gene: TRBD2
len: 14
j_gene: TRBJ2-5
v_gene: TRBV6-5
CDR3nt: TGTGCCAGCAGTAGCGGGGGGGCCGGAGAGACCCAGTACTTC
CDR3aa: CASSSGGAGETQYF

abundance: NA
d_gene: NA
len: 16
j_gene: TRBJ2-3
v_gene: TRBV12-3/TRBV12-4
CDR3nt: TGTGCCAGCAGTTCTGTGGGGGCGCGTGTCACAGATACGCAGTATTTT
CDR3aa: CASSSVGARVTDTQYF

abundance: NA
d_gene: NA
len: 16
j_gene: TRBJ1-4
v_gene: TRBV29-1
CDR3nt: TGCAGCGTTGAAGATCTAGGGATCGCAACTAATGAAAAACTGTTTTTT
CDR3aa: CSVEDLGIATNEKLFF

abundance: NA
d_gene: NA
len: 14
j_gene: TRBJ1-1
v_gene: TRBV12-3/TRBV12-4
CDR3nt: TGTGCCAGCTGTTTAGGGGTTATGAACACTGAAGCTTTCTTT
CDR3aa: CASCLGVMNTEAFF

abundance: NA
d_gene: NA
len: 16
j_gene: TRBJ1-4
v_gene: TRBV7-9
CDR3nt: TGTGCCAGCAGCTTAACCGGGCTACGAAGAGATGAAAAACTGTTTTTT
CDR3aa: CASSLTGLRRDEKLFF

abundance: NA
d_gene: NA
len: 15
j_gene: TRBJ2-7
v_gene: TRBV5-6
CDR3nt: TGTGCCAGCAGCTTGAGGGGGGTCTCCGGTCGCGAGCAGTACTTC
CDR3aa: CASSLRGVSGREQYF

abundance: NA
d_gene: NA
len: 13
j_gene: TRBJ1-1
v_gene: TRBV6-5
CDR3nt: TGTGCCGTCGGGAGGGAAATGAACACTGAAGCTTTCTTT
CDR3aa: CAVGREMNTEAFF

abundance: NA
d_gene: TRBD1
len: 14
j_gene: TRBJ1-2
v_gene: TRBV5-1
CDR3nt: TGCGCCAGCAGCTTGGGACAGGGGTTAGATGGCTACACCTTC
CDR3aa: CASSLGQGLDGYTF

abundance: NA
d_gene: NA
len: 13
j_gene: TRBJ2-4
v_gene: TRBV5-1
CDR3nt: TGCGCCAGCAGCGGGGGCCCTAACAATGAGCAGTACTTC
CDR3aa: CASSGGPNNEQYF

abundance: few
d_gene: NA
len: 16
j_gene: TRBJ2-5
v_gene: TRBV6-5
CDR3nt: TGTGCCAGCAGTTACTCCCACAGTTTGGGACAAGAGACCCAGTACTTC
CDR3aa: CASSYSHSLGQETQYF

abundance: NA
d_gene: TRBD1
len: 15
j_gene: TRBJ2-1
v_gene: TRBV11-2
CDR3nt: TGTGCCAGCAGCTTAGCGGGACAGCCTTACAATGAGCAGTTCTTC
CDR3aa: CASSLAGQPYNEQFF

abundance: NA
d_gene: NA
len: 12
j_gene: TRBJ2-1
v_gene: TRBV11-2
CDR3nt: TGTGCCAGCGCCTTTTTCGACAATGAGCAGTTCTTC
CDR3aa: CASAFFDNEQFF

abundance: NA
d_gene: TRBD2
len: 15
j_gene: TRBJ2-3
v_gene: TRBV20-1
CDR3nt: TGCAGTGCTAGAGTTCGGACTAGTCCCACAGATACGCAGTATTTT
CDR3aa: CSARVRTSPTDTQYF

abundance: NA
d_gene: NA
len: 13
j_gene: TRBJ2-7
v_gene: TRBV12-3/TRBV12-4
CDR3nt: TGTGCCAGCAGTCAGGACCCAGACAATGAGCAGTACTTC
CDR3aa: CASSQDPDNEQYF

abundance: NA
d_gene: NA
len: 13
j_gene: TRBJ1-1
v_gene: TRBV18
CDR3nt: TGTGCCAGCTCACTGGGACATTTAGGTGAAGCTTTCTTT
CDR3aa: CASSLGHLGEAFF

abundance: NA
d_gene: NA
len: 15
j_gene: TRBJ1-1
v_gene: TRBV7-9
CDR3nt: TGTGCCAGCAGTTTGGGGACAAACATGAACACTGAAGCTTTCTTT
CDR3aa: CASSLGTNMNTEAFF

abundance: NA
d_gene: NA
len: 11
j_gene: TRBJ1-1
v_gene: TRBV6-2/TRBV6-3
CDR3nt: TGTGCCAGCAGTTACTCGACTGAAGCTTTCTTT
CDR3aa: CASSYSTEAFF

abundance: NA
d_gene: TRBD1
len: 15
j_gene: TRBJ1-2
v_gene: TRBV12-3/TRBV12-4
CDR3nt: TGTGCCAGCAGTCCCCGGACAGGGGCTGTACATGGCTACACCTTC
CDR3aa: CASSPRTGAVHGYTF

abundance: few
d_gene: NA
len: 13
j_gene: TRBJ2-7
v_gene: TRBV7-9
CDR3nt: TGTGCCAGCAGCTCCGGACCACACTACGAGCAGTACTTC
CDR3aa: CASSSGPHYEQYF

abundance: few
d_gene: TRBD2
len: 14
j_gene: TRBJ2-5
v_gene: TRBV20-1
CDR3nt: TGCAGTGCTGGTAGCGGGGGGATTGGAGAGACCCAGTACTTC
CDR3aa: CSAGSGGIGETQYF

abundance: few
d_gene: TRBD1
len: 15
j_gene: TRBJ1-2
v_gene: TRBV5-6
CDR3nt: TGTGCCAGCAGCTGGTGGGACAGGGCCCACGCTGGCTACACCTTC
CDR3aa: CASSWWDRAHAGYTF

abundance: few
d_gene: NA
len: 12
j_gene: TRBJ1-2
v_gene: TRBV5-6
CDR3nt: TGTGCCAGCGGATTACAGGAGCCGGGCTACACCTTC
CDR3aa: CASGLQEPGYTF

abundance: once
d_gene: TRBD2
len: 17
j_gene: TRBJ2-7
v_gene: TRBV7-2
CDR3nt: TGTGCCAGCAGCGGATTAGATGGGACTAGCGGGAGCTACGAGCGGTACTTC
CDR3aa: CASSGLDGTSGSYERYF

abundance: NA
d_gene: NA
len: 14
j_gene: TRBJ2-1
v_gene: TRBV29-1
CDR3nt: TGCAGCTCAACCACATTAGGGCGAGGCAATGAGCAGTTCTTC
CDR3aa: CSSTTLGRGNEQFF

abundance: NA
d_gene: TRBD1
len: 14
j_gene: TRBJ2-7
v_gene: TRBV28
CDR3nt: TGTGCCAGCAGTAACGGACAGGGGTCCAATGAGCAGTACTTC
CDR3aa: CASSNGQGSNEQYF

abundance: few
d_gene: NA
len: 11
j_gene: TRBJ2-5
v_gene: TRBV12-3/TRBV12-4
CDR3nt: TGTGCCAGCAGTTGGGAAGAGACCCAGTACTTC
CDR3aa: CASSWEETQYF

abundance: few
d_gene: TRBD1
len: 14
j_gene: TRBJ1-2
v_gene: TRBV12-3/TRBV12-4
CDR3nt: TGTGCCAGCAGTCGGACAGGGGGCGCCTATGGCTACACCTTC
CDR3aa: CASSRTGGAYGYTF

abundance: NA
d_gene: NA
len: 13
j_gene: TRBJ1-2
v_gene: TRBV2
CDR3nt: TGTGCCAGCAGGCCGGGGGTGGACTATGGCTACACCTTC
CDR3aa: CASRPGVDYGYTF

abundance: NA
d_gene: NA
len: 16
j_gene: TRBJ2-7
v_gene: TRBV20-1
CDR3nt: TGCAGTGCTTCTCGTCCCGGAGACATCAGGGGCCACGAGCAGTACTTC
CDR3aa: CSASRPGDIRGHEQYF

abundance: few
d_gene: NA
len: 14
j_gene: TRBJ2-4
v_gene: TRBV15
CDR3nt: TGTGCCACCAGTCCAAACAATGCTAAAAACATTCAGTACTTC
CDR3aa: CATSPNNAKNIQYF

abundance: NA
d_gene: NA
len: 14
j_gene: TRBJ1-5
v_gene: TRBV20-1
CDR3nt: TGCAGTGCTAGCGAGGGGTGGGGCAATCAGCCCCAGCATTTT
CDR3aa: CSASEGWGNQPQHF

abundance: once
d_gene: TRBD1
len: 13
j_gene: TRBJ1-4
v_gene: TRBV18
CDR3nt: TGTGCCAGCTCACCTCGGGACAGGGAGAAACTGTTTTTT
CDR3aa: CASSPRDREKLFF

abundance: NA
d_gene: NA
len: 12
j_gene: TRBJ2-1
v_gene: TRBV2
CDR3nt: TGTGCCAGCTCCCAGTCATACAATGAGCAGTTCTTC
CDR3aa: CASSQSYNEQFF

abundance: NA
d_gene: TRBD2
len: 14
j_gene: TRBJ2-5
v_gene: TRBV9
CDR3nt: TGTGCCAGCAGCGTACTAGCGGGGATAGGGGAGCAGTACTTC
CDR3aa: CASSVLAGIGEQYF